The entry below gives a single T cell receptor beta chain sequence along with its context. Unique molecular identifiers were affixed to discrete cDNA molecules within the library. In the original workflow: A per-sample median of about 100,000 TCRs was observed, with counts ranging from roughly 20,000 to 750,000. MiXCR, run by TCRdb on the RACE reads, gives a single entry per CDR3 protein. TCRdb's processing, not the authors' own work, is the source of the V and J calls. The sample has under 450,000 distinct CDR3 sequences, 4% to 5.5% seen once. The data were taken from a study of human T cells and chemical hapten exposure. Study background: Among samples, TCR yields varied mainly because of small differences in pooled library volume.

Sample time point: patch test 1, 2 weeks after DPC sensitization. Treatment noted: therapeutic diphenylcyclopropenone sensitization with weekly scalp DPC. Patches went on only after blood had been drawn each time. CDR3 length: 13 residues. Germline V gene lookup returns CDR1 DFQATT and CDR2 SNEGSKA (reference sequence). Trimming left V 5 bases short and J 2 bases short, with 12 bases between. The chain couples TRBV20-1 to TRBJ2-5, with a possible D match to TRBD1 (5 bases). Here the sequenced sample was whole blood, taken in connection with sensitization to the hapten diphenylcyclopropenone (DPC). The source is a woman in her forties or fifties with alopecia areata. Some clones in this sample may be carry-over from other donors' samples. CDR3 sequence reads: CSAWTYNQETQYF. The CDR3 nucleotides are TGCAGTGCTTGGACATACAATCAAGAGACCCAGTACTTC.